The present TCR beta chain was sequenced within a study of blood T cells in healthy people across ages. There were at least 5.5 micrograms of total RNA extracted from every sample. A second PCR, run for about 7 to 11 cycles, used a sample-barcoded 5' primer plus a J-beta primer mix. All samples yielded 2.5 million or more CDR3-containing paired-end reads. MiXCR, applied by TCRdb to the 5' RACE reads, yields one record per CDR3 protein. The sample yields roughly 2 million distinct CDR3 sequences, around 48% seen once. V was shortened by 2 bases and J by 1 base, with 11 bases between the two germline ends. Germline lookup yields CDR1 LGHNT and CDR2 FRNRAP. CDR3 length equals 16 residues.

The receptor was derived from a woman aged 40 to 50 in good health. The V and J genes are TRBV12-5 and TRBJ2-2; possible D gene TRBD2, 6 bases. The material sequenced was blood. CDR3 in DNA: TGTGCTAGTGGTTTGACTAGCCTTAGGAACACCGGGGAGCTGTTTTTT. Its translation: CASGLTSLRNTGELFF.